This T cell receptor beta chain was obtained from a study of T-cell reconstitution after alpha-beta-depleted transplantation in children. Findings of the study overall: One year post-transplant, T-cell counts and diversity were largely derived from T cells produced anew. The origin of alpha-beta T cells about two months after transplant was reportedly several hundred expanded graft clones. Surviving recipient T cells and thymic progenitors accounted for the high day-60 TCRbeta diversity observed in some patients.

This clonotype was detected only a few times. The antigen is unknown. Germline V gene sequence: CDR1 DFQATT, CDR2 SNEGSKA (reference sequence). CDR3 size: 15 residues. Between the trimmed V and J ends, which lost 2 bases and 4 bases, there was a span of 15 bases. Unique molecular identifiers were incorporated when the TCRbeta library was constructed. TCRdb reprocessed the PCR reads via MiXCR and lists one record per CDR3 protein. This table holds 700,000 to 950,000 distinct CDR3 sequences, about 16% found once. This specimen was PBMCs, mostly from graft donor cells, taken 360 days after TCRalphabeta/CD19-depleted stem cell transplant. This rearrangement joins TRBV20-1 to TRBJ2-1, with D possibly matching TRBD2 (6 bases). The TCR originated in a male patient between 10 and 17 years old who had a stem cell transplant for acute lymphoblastic leukemia, so the T cells may come from the graft donor. The CDR3 region is CSARIVGSEYNEQFF. In DNA, the CDR3 is TGCAGTGCTAGAATCGTCGGGAGTGAGTACAATGAGCAGTTCTTC.